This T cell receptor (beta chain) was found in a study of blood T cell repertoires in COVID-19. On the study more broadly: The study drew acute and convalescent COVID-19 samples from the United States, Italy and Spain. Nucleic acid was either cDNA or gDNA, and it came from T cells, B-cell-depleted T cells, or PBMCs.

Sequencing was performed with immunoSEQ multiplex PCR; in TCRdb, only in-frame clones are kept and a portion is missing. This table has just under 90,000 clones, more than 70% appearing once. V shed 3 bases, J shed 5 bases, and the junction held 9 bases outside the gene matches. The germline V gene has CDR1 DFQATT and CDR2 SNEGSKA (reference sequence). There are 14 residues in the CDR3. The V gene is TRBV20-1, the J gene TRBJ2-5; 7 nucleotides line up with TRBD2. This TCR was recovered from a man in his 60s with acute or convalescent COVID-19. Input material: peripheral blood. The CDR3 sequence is CSASPAGEGETQYF. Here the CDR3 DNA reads TGCAGTGCTAGTCCTGCGGGAGAAGGGGAGACCCAGTACTTC.